This record concerns one T cell receptor beta chain sequence. Its target is not known. V lost 8 bases, J lost 2 bases, and 2 bases stayed unmatched. The germline gives CDR1 WSHSY, CDR2 SAAADI. There are 12 residues in the CDR3. This sample is part of a study of OX40 agonist ivuxolimab in advanced cancers. Study background: Ivuxolimab, which patients received intravenously every 2 weeks, was dosed at 0.01 to 10 mg/kg.

General study findings and limits: At 0.1 to 3.0 mg/kg, clonal expansion of CD4+ and CD8+ blood T cells had occurred by week 6.

Assay: immunoSEQ multiplex PCR; the TCRdb copy retains only in-frame clones and omits some. Of roughly 70,000 clones in the sample, over 80% were seen once. This sequence joins TRBV10-2 and TRBJ2-7, with TRBD2 matching 8 bases. The clonotype comes from an adult with an advanced solid tumor such as melanoma, head and neck, liver or kidney cancer. Source: CD4+ or CD8+ T cells sorted from blood, taken in a trial of the OX40 agonist ivuxolimab. The CDR3 DNA reads TGCGCCAGCGGCGGGGGGCCCTACGAGCAGTACTTC. Residues: CASGGGPYEQYF.